The subject of this entry is one T cell receptor beta chain. Libraries were prepared by immunoSEQ multiplex PCR; TCRdb keeps only in-frame clonotypes and omits some of them. The table has 65,000 to 80,000 clones, about 95% seen once. These data are taken from a study of technical replicates of blood from several donors. The CDR3 sequence is 17 residues long. V dropped 2 bases and J dropped 0; count of bases not matched to a gene: 6. CDR1 is SGHRS and CDR2 is YFSETQ in the germline V gene. The sequencing input was T cells isolated from PBMCs. This TCR derives from a human donor in good health. The rearrangement links TRBV5-1 to TRBJ2-3; TRBD2 matches 10 bases. DNA of the CDR3: TGCGCCAGCAGCTTTGATCCTAGCGGGAGTAGCACAGATACGCAGTATTTT. This encodes CASSFDPSGSSTDTQYF.